Below, one T cell receptor beta chain is given with its context. These data are taken from a study of T cell changes during pregnancy in multiple sclerosis. TCRdb's table, derived via immunoSEQ multiplex PCR, lists solely in-frame clones and lacks some. The data hold some 85,000 clones, with 90% to 95% observed a single time. There are 13 residues in the CDR3. V lost 1 base and J lost 7, with 10 bases in between. Germline lookup yields CDR1 SEHNR and CDR2 FQNEAQ (reference sequence). The input for sequencing was peripheral blood, taken in the third trimester of pregnancy. The chain recombines TRBV7-9 with TRBJ1-2; D may be TRBD1 (5 bases). The clonotype was recovered from a female donor with multiple sclerosis, enrolled in a pregnancy study. The CDR3: CASSLGGVAGYTF. The CDR3, as DNA: TGTGCCAGCAGCTTAGGGGGGGTGGCTGGCTACACCTTC.